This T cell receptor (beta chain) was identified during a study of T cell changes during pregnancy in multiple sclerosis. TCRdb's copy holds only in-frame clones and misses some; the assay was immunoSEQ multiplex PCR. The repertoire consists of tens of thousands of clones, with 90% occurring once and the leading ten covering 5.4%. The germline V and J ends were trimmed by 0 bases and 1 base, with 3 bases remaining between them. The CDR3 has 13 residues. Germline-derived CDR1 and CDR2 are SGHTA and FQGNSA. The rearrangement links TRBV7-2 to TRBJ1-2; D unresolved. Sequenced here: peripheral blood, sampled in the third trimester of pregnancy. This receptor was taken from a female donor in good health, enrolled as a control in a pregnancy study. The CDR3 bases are TGTGCCAGCAGCTTAGCCCTTAACTATGGCTACACCTTC. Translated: CASSLALNYGYTF. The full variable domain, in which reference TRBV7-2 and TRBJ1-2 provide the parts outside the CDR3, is GAGVSQSPSNKVTEKGKDVELRCDPISGHTALYWYRQSLGQGLEFLIYFQGNSAPDKSGLPSDRFSAERTGGSVSTLTIQRTQQEDSAVYLCASSLALNYGYTFGSGTRLTVV.